The T cell receptor beta chain under discussion was sequenced for a study of blood T cell repertoires in COVID-19. Looking at the study overall: Samples of COVID-19 (acute and convalescent) were obtained from the United States, Italy and Spain.

In the original workflow: Using reference gene primer amplification, nucleated cell counts were estimated. Using immunoSEQ multiplex PCR, the repertoire was profiled, and TCRdb retains in-frame clones only, with some absent. V and J calls and clone size are given by that table; D and trimming were obtained from the DNA. Altogether 160,000 or so clones are present, less than 90% being singletons, with the ten largest covering around 1.3%. This clone has a handful of counts. The sequenced sample was PBMCs or T cells enriched from blood (not recorded which). This receptor was identified in a human donor with acute COVID-19. The donor label of this sample is uncertain.

CDR3 in DNA: TGTGCCAGCTCACCACCTGGGACTAGCTTCAATGAGCAGTTCTTC. Translation: CASSPPGTSFNEQFF. V gene TRBV18 combines with J gene TRBJ2-1; 9 bases are a match to TRBD2. This CDR3 contains 15 residues. V lost 0 bases, J lost 6 bases, and 3 bases stayed unmatched. CDR1 is KGHSH and CDR2 is LQKENI in the germline V gene.